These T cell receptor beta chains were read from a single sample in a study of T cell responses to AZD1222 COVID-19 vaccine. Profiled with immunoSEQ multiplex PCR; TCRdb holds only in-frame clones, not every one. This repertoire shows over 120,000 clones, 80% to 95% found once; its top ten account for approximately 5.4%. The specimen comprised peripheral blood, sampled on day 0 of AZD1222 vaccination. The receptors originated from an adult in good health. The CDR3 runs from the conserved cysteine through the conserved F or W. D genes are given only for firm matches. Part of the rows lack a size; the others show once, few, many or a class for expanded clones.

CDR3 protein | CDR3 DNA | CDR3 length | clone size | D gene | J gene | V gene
CASSVEVGPAYEQYF | TGTGCCAGCAGCGTAGAGGTTGGACCGGCCTACGAGCAGTACTTC | 15 | NA | NA | TRBJ2-7 | TRBV9
CASSLETSYDEQFF | TGCGCCAGCAGCCTTGAGACTAGCTACGATGAGCAGTTCTTC | 14 | NA | TRBD2 | TRBJ2-1 | TRBV5-1
CASSPITGQGLHEQFF | TGTGCCAGCAGTCCCATAACGGGACAGGGGTTACATGAGCAGTTCTTC | 16 | NA | TRBD1 | TRBJ2-1 | TRBV27
CASSESSSTDTQYF | TGTGCCAGCAGCGAGAGCAGTAGCACAGATACGCAGTATTTT | 14 | NA | NA | TRBJ2-3 | TRBV6-5
CASSQDSYNEQFF | TGTGCCAGCAGTCAGGACTCCTACAATGAGCAGTTCTTC | 13 | NA | NA | TRBJ2-1 | TRBV6-5
CASRRTGGNQPQHF | TGTGCCAGTAGACGGACAGGGGGCAATCAGCCCCAGCATTTT | 14 | NA | TRBD1 | TRBJ1-5 | TRBV19
CASSLATGGAGELFF | TGTGCCAGCAGTCTAGCGACAGGGGGGGCCGGGGAGCTGTTTTTT | 15 | NA | TRBD1 | TRBJ2-2 | TRBV27
CASSPGGLGKPQHF | TGTGCCAGCTCACCGGGGGGCCTCGGGAAGCCCCAGCATTTT | 14 | NA | NA | TRBJ1-5 | TRBV18
CSALIRVEAFF | TGCAGTGCCCTCATTCGAGTAGAAGCTTTCTTT | 11 | NA | NA | TRBJ1-1 | TRBV20-1
CSASFSGSQDTQYF | TGCAGTGCTAGTTTTAGCGGGAGTCAAGATACGCAGTATTTT | 14 | NA | TRBD2 | TRBJ2-3 | TRBV20-1
CASSLGQPGVNQPQHF | TGCGCCAGCAGCTTGGGTCAGCCAGGGGTTAATCAGCCCCAGCATTTT | 16 | NA | NA | TRBJ1-5 | TRBV5-1
CASSQEPGLRYNEQFF | TGCGCCAGCAGCCAAGAACCGGGACTAAGATACAATGAGCAGTTCTTC | 16 | NA | TRBD2 | TRBJ2-1 | TRBV4-1
CASSLWGPNSPLHF | TGTGCCAGCAGCTTGTGGGGGCCGAATTCACCCCTCCACTTT | 14 | NA | NA | TRBJ1-6 | TRBV5-4
CASRGGRELHEQYF | TGTGCCAGCAGGGGTGGCAGGGAACTCCACGAGCAGTACTTC | 14 | NA | NA | TRBJ2-7 | TRBV28
CASSQDRAGDPVSYEQYF | TGCGCCAGCAGCCAAGATCGCGCGGGGGACCCTGTGTCCTACGAGCAGTACTTC | 18 | NA | TRBD2 | TRBJ2-7 | TRBV4-1
CASSLRGGYTF | TGTGCCAGCAGCTTAAGGGGTGGCTACACCTTC | 11 | NA | NA | TRBJ1-2 | TRBV7-9
CASSQGHSGDTEAFF | TGTGCCAGCAGCCAAGGACATTCAGGGGACACTGAAGCTTTCTTT | 15 | NA | NA | TRBJ1-1 | TRBV4-2
CASSDSEQGIDGYTF | TGTGCCAGCAGTGACTCGGAACAGGGGATAGATGGCTACACCTTC | 15 | NA | TRBD1 | TRBJ1-2 | TRBV6-4
CASSTGTAGTDTQYF | TGTGCCAGCAGTACCGGGACAGCTGGCACAGATACGCAGTATTTT | 15 | NA | TRBD1 | TRBJ2-3 | TRBV28
CASSPSLSGNTIYF | TGTGCCAGCTCACCCTCTTTATCCGGAAACACCATATATTTT | 14 | NA | NA | TRBJ1-3 | TRBV18
CASSLQGPAGELFF | TGCGCCAGCAGCTTACAGGGCCCAGCCGGGGAGCTGTTTTTT | 14 | NA | NA | TRBJ2-2 | TRBV5-1
CASSLTGLLQYF | TGTGCCAGCAGTTTGACGGGCCTACTGCAGTACTTC | 12 | once | NA | TRBJ2-7 | TRBV27
CASSSGQPQHF | TGTGCCAGCAGTTCTGGTCAGCCCCAGCATTTT | 11 | NA | NA | TRBJ1-5 | TRBV6-5
CASSTGTSSGGTYNEQFF | TGTGCCAGCAGCACGGGAACCTCTAGCGGGGGAACCTACAATGAGCAGTTCTTC | 18 | NA | TRBD2 | TRBJ2-1 | TRBV7-6
CASSSERDSPLHF | TGTGCCAGCAGTTCCGAAAGGGATTCACCCCTCCACTTT | 13 | NA | NA | TRBJ1-6 | TRBV28
CASSSTGQNTDTQYF | TGTGCCAGCAGCTCAACAGGACAGAACACAGATACGCAGTATTTT | 15 | NA | NA | TRBJ2-3 | TRBV7-9
CASSKGGETQYF | TGTGCCAGCAGCAAAGGCGGCGAGACCCAGTACTTC | 12 | NA | NA | TRBJ2-5 | TRBV21-1
CASSRYTGNSLPQKSTGELFF | TGTGCCAGCAGTCGCTATACAGGGAACTCCCTCCCCCAAAAGAGCACCGGGGAGCTGTTTTTT | 21 | once | NA | TRBJ2-2 | TRBV27
CATSRDGPGAYEQYF | TGTGCCACCAGCAGAGATGGTCCGGGGGCCTACGAGCAGTACTTC | 15 | NA | NA | TRBJ2-7 | TRBV15
CASALGDATNEKLFF | TGTGCCAGTGCGCTGGGGGATGCAACTAATGAAAAACTGTTTTTT | 15 | once | NA | TRBJ1-4 | TRBV7-2
CASSSGQGGTGELFF | TGTGCCAGCAGCTCGGGACAGGGAGGTACCGGGGAGCTGTTTTTT | 15 | NA | TRBD1 | TRBJ2-2 | TRBV11-2
CASSQGRGGGTNSPLHF | TGTGCCAGCAGCCAAGGGCGCGGTGGCGGAACCAATTCACCCCTCCACTTT | 17 | NA | NA | TRBJ1-6 | TRBV14
CASSSRQGVLNEKLFF | TGTGCCAGCAGCTCGAGACAGGGGGTCCTTAATGAAAAACTGTTTTTT | 16 | NA | TRBD1 | TRBJ1-4 | TRBV13
CASSEEWAGTEAFF | TGTGCCAGCAGTGAAGAGTGGGCGGGAACTGAAGCTTTCTTT | 14 | NA | NA | TRBJ1-1 | TRBV25-1
CSVPDRGAYGYTF | TGCAGCGTCCCGGACAGGGGGGCCTATGGCTACACCTTC | 13 | NA | TRBD1 | TRBJ1-2 | TRBV29-1
CASSLAKGSGGAFETQYF | TGTGCCAGCAGCTTGGCCAAAGGGAGCGGGGGGGCCTTTGAGACCCAGTACTTC | 18 | few | TRBD2 | TRBJ2-5 | TRBV5-6
CASSPSVNTEAFF | TGTGCCAGCTCACCGTCGGTGAACACTGAAGCTTTCTTT | 13 | NA | NA | TRBJ1-1 | TRBV18
CASSVLRGGTQYF | TGTGCCAGCAGCGTATTACGAGGAGGTACGCAGTATTTT | 13 | NA | NA | TRBJ2-3 | TRBV7-8
CASSPSENYEQYF | TGTGCCAGCAGCCCATCAGAGAACTACGAGCAGTACTTC | 13 | NA | NA | TRBJ2-7 | TRBV4-2
CASSVSTGAGYEQYF | TGTGCTAGCAGCGTATCGACAGGCGCCGGGTACGAGCAGTACTTC | 15 | once | NA | TRBJ2-7 | TRBV7-7